The source of this T cell receptor (beta chain) is a study of blood T cell repertoires in COVID-19. Study at large: The samples span acute and convalescent COVID-19 from the United States, Italy and Spain. The analysed material was cDNA or gDNA that came from T cells, B-cell-depleted T cells, or PBMCs.

Germline V lookup: CDR1 SGHAT, CDR2 FQNNGV. The V and J ends lost 4 bases and 2 bases, in that order; junction bases with no gene match: 9. The CDR3 consists of 17 residues. Original data processing: From reference gene primer amplification, estimates of nucleated cell counts were derived. The table came from immunoSEQ multiplex PCR; TCRdb's copy has only in-frame clones and leaves some out. V and J calls and clone size are given by that table; D and trimming were obtained from the DNA. The data show 50,000 or so clones, approximately 80% seen once. This TCR was sampled from a human donor with active or convalescent COVID-19. The donor label of this sample is uncertain. Input material: peripheral blood. The chain has TRBV11-2 and TRBJ1-5; 9 bases align to TRBD1. The CDR3 is CASSSGTGLRGNQPQHF. CDR3 bases: TGTGCCAGCAGCTCCGGGACAGGGCTGCGGGGCAATCAGCCCCAGCATTTT. The variable domain in full, completed from reference TRBV11-2 and TRBJ1-5, reads EAGVAQSPRYKIIEKRQSVAFWCNPISGHATLYWYQQILGQGPKLLIQFQNNGVVDDSQLPKDRFSAERLKGVDSTLKIQPAKLEDSAVYLCASSSGTGLRGNQPQHFGDGTRLSIL.